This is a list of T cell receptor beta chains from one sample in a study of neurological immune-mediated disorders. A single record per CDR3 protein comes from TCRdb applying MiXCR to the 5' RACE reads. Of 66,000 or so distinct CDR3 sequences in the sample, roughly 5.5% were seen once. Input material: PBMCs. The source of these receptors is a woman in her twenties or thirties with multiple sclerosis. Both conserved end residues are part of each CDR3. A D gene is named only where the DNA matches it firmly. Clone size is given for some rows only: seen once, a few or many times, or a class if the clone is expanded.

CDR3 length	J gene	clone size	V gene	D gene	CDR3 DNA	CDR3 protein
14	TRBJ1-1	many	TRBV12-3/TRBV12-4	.	TGTGCCAGCAGTACTAGACAGGTGAACACTGAAGCTTTCTTT	CASSTRQVNTEAFF
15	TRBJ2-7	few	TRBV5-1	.	TGCGCCAGCAGCTTGGCTGGACCGCCAAACTACGAGCAGTACTTC	CASSLAGPPNYEQYF
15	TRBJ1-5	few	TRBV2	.	TGTGCCAGCAGTGGAGGTGCCCTTTCCAATCAGCCCCAGAATTTT	CASSGGALSNQPQNF
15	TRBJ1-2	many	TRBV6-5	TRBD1	TGTGCCAGCAGTTACAACGGACAGGGCGCCTATGGCTACACCTTC	CASSYNGQGAYGYTF
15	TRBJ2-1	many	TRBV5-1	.	TGCGCCAGCAGCTTGGGACAGGTAATGGACAATGAGCAGTTCTTC	CASSLGQVMDNEQFF
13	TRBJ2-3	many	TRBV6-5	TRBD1	TGTGCCAGCAGTTACCGGGACACAGGGGCGCAGTATTTT	CASSYRDTGAQYF
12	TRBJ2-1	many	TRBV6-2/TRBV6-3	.	TGTGCCAGCAGTTCCCTAGCCAATGAGCAGTTCTTC	CASSSLANEQFF
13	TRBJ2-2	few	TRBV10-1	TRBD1	TGCGCCAGCAGAGGACAGGGTGCCGGGGAGCTGTTTTTT	CASRGQGAGELFF
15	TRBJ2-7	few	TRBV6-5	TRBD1	TGTGCCAGCAGTGACCCGGACAGGGGGTTTTACGAGCAGTACTTC	CASSDPDRGFYEQYF
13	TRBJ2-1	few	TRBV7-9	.	TGTGCCAGCAGCAACCCCGGGTCGCGTGAGCAGTTCTTC	CASSNPGSREQFF
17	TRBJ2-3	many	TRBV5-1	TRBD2	TGCGCCAGCAGCTTGGTATCTAGCGGGGCGCAAGGGAATACGCAGTATTTT	CASSLVSSGAQGNTQYF
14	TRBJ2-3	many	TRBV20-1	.	TGCAGTGCTGTCACAGGGTATAGCACAGATACGCAGTATTTT	CSAVTGYSTDTQYF
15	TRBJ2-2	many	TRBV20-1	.	TGCAGTGCTAGAGATGGTGGTTCGGGCGCCGGGGAGCTGTTTTTT	CSARDGGSGAGELFF
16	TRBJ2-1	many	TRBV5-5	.	TGTGCCAGCAGCTTGATAGCTGGGAGCTCCTACAATGAGCAGTTCTTC	CASSLIAGSSYNEQFF
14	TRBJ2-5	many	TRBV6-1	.	TGTGCCAGCAGCCTCGGGACACCCCAAGAGACCCAGTACTTC	CASSLGTPQETQYF
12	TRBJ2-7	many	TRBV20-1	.	TGCAGTGCTCGGCCTCAATCCTACGAGCAGTACTTC	CSARPQSYEQYF
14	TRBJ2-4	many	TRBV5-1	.	TGCGCCAGCAGCTTAGGGAGTACCAAAAACATTCAGTACTTC	CASSLGSTKNIQYF
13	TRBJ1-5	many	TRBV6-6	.	TGTGCCAGCAGTTACCGGGGCAATCAGCCCCAGCATTTT	CASSYRGNQPQHF
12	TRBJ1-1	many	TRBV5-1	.	TGCGCCAGCAGCTTTTACGCAGGTGAAGCTTTCTTT	CASSFYAGEAFF
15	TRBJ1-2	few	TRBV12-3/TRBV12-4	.	TGTGCCAGCAGTTTAGCAACGGGAATGGGCTATGGCTACACCTTC	CASSLATGMGYGYTF
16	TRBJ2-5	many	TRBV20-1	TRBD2	TGCAGTGCTAGGTATACTAGCGGGGTCTTCCAAGAGACCCAGTACTTC	CSARYTSGVFQETQYF
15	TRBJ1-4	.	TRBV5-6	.	TGTGCCAGCAGCTTGGGGAATGAAGCGATCGAAAAACTGTTTTTT	CASSLGNEAIEKLFF
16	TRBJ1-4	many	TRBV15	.	TGTGCCACCAGCAGGGGTTCGGGTCTTTATGATGAAAAACTGTTTTTT	CATSRGSGLYDEKLFF
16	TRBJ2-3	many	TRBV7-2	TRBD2	TGTGCCAGCAGCTTAAGGCGGGGGGGAACCACAGATACGCAGTATTTT	CASSLRRGGTTDTQYF
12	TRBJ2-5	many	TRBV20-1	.	TGCAGTGTTACGACGAATTTGGGGACCCAGTACTTC	CSVTTNLGTQYF
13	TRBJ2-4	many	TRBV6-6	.	TGTGCCAGCAGACCCCCGGGAGCAAACATTCAGTACTTC	CASRPPGANIQYF
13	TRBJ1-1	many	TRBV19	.	TGTGCCAGTAGTCAAAGACAGGACACTGAAGCTTTCTTT	CASSQRQDTEAFF
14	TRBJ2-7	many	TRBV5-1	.	TGCGCCAGCAGCTTGGCAGGGTCATCCTACGAGCAGTACTTC	CASSLAGSSYEQYF
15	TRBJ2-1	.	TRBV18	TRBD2	TGTGCCAGCTCACCAACTAGCGGGGGGGCCAATGAGCAGTTCTTC	CASSPTSGGANEQFF
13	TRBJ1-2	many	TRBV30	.	TGTGCCTGGAGTGTGGGGGCAGACTATGGCTACACCTTC	CAWSVGADYGYTF
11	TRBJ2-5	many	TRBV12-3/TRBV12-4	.	TGTGCCAGCAGCCCGAAAGAGACCCAGTACTTC	CASSPKETQYF
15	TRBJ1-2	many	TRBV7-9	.	TGTGCCAGCCAATTTTGGGACAAGAAAGTCTATGGCTACACCTTC	CASQFWDKKVYGYTF
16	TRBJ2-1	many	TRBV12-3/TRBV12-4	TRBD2	TGTGCCAGCACCCTCTTCTCCGGGGGGGCAGGCAATGAGCAGTTCTTC	CASTLFSGGAGNEQFF
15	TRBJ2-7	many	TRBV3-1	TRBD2	TGTGCCAGCAGCAGTGCGGGGGGCGCGTCCTACGAGCAGTACTTC	CASSSAGGASYEQYF
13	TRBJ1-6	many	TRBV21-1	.	TGTGCCAGCAGCAAGGGGACAAACTCACCCCTCAACTTT	CASSKGTNSPLNF
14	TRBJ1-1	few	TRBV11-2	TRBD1	TGTGCCAGCAGCTCCTACAGGGGAAACACTGAAGCTTTCTTT	CASSSYRGNTEAFF
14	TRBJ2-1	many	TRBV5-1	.	TGCGCCAGCAGCCAGGGACCGGGGGCGAATGAGCAGTTCTTC	CASSQGPGANEQFF
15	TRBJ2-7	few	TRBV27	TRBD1	TGTGCCAGCAGTTTTTCACCGGACAGGCCCTACGAGCAGTACTTC	CASSFSPDRPYEQYF
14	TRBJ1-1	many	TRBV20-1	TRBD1	TGCAGTGCTAGAGACAGGGGGACAGACACTGAAGCTTTCTTT	CSARDRGTDTEAFF
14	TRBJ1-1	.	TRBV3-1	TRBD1	TGTGCCAGCAGCCAAGATTGGGACAGGGGAAAAGCTTTCTTT	CASSQDWDRGKAFF
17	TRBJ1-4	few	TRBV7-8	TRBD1	TGTGCCAGCAGCTCTTGGACAGGGGCAACAGCTAATGAAAAACTGTTTTTT	CASSSWTGATANEKLFF
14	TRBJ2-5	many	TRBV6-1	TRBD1	TGTGCCAGCAGGGGGACAGGCAATACCGGGACCCAGTACTTC	CASRGTGNTGTQYF
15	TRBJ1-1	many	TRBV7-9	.	TGTGCCAGCAGCTTAGAAAACAGACAAGGCGCTGAAGCTTTCTTT	CASSLENRQGAEAFF
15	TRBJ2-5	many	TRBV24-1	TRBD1	TGTGCCACCAGTGATCCCCGGGACAGACAAGAGACCCAGTACTTC	CATSDPRDRQETQYF
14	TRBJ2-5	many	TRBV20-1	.	TGCAGTGCTAGAGCGAATCGGATGCAAGAGACCCAGTACTTC	CSARANRMQETQYF
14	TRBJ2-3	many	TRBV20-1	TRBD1	TGCAGTGCTACAGACAGGGACGGCACAGATACGCAGTATTTT	CSATDRDGTDTQYF
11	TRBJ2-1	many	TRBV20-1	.	TGCAGTGCTGGCGTAGCTAATGAGCAGTTCTTC	CSAGVANEQFF
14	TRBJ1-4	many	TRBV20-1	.	TGCAGTGCTACCCGACAGGCAACTAATGAAAAACTGTTTTTT	CSATRQATNEKLFF
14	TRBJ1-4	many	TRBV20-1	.	TGCAGTGCTAGAGAGACAGCAAATAATGAAAAACTGTTTTTT	CSARETANNEKLFF
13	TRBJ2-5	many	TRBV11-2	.	TGTGCCAGCAGCTTAGGGTTGGGAGAGACCCAGTACTTC	CASSLGLGETQYF
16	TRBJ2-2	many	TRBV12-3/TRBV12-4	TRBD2	TGTGCCAGCAGAGAAGCGGGGGGCCTAAACACCGGGGAGCTGTTTTTT	CASREAGGLNTGELFF
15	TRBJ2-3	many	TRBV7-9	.	TGTGCCAGCAGCTATAGAGGGCAGCCCACAGATACGCAGTATTTT	CASSYRGQPTDTQYF
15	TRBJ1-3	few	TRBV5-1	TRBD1	TGCGCCAGCAGCTTGGAGGGCAGGGGGCGAAACACCATATATTTT	CASSLEGRGRNTIYF
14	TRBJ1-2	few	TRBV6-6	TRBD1	TGTGCCAGCAGTCACCGGGACAGGGCCTATGGCTACACCTTC	CASSHRDRAYGYTF
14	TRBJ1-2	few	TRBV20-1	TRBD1	TGCAGTGCTAGAAGAGGACAGGGGGGCTATGGCTACACCTTC	CSARRGQGGYGYTF
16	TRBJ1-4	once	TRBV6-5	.	TGTGCCAGCAGTTACGGCAGGGGAGTAACTAATGAAAAACTGTTTTTT	CASSYGRGVTNEKLFF
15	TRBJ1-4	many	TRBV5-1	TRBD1	TGCGCCAGCAGCGACCCAGGGGGGTCTAATGAAAAACTGTTTTTT	CASSDPGGSNEKLFF
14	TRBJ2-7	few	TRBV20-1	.	TGCAGTGCCACCCCCCCCGCCCTCTCCTACGAGCAGTACTTC	CSATPPALSYEQYF
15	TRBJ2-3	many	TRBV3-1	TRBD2	TGTGCCAGCAGCCCGGGACTAGCGGGGGGAGATACGCAGTATTTT	CASSPGLAGGDTQYF